Listed below are T cell receptor beta chains from one sample, sequenced in a study of cytomegalovirus exposure and HLA in healthy donors. The repertoire was sequenced with immunoSEQ multiplex PCR; TCRdb's copy has only in-frame clones and lacks some. The sample includes around 100,000 clones, 78% of them seen just once. Sequencing was performed on PBMCs. The source is a male donor in good health and CMV-seropositive. The CDR3 runs from the conserved cysteine through the conserved F or W. Fields, in order: J gene, CDR3 length, V gene, CDR3 protein.

j_call: TRBJ1-1
cdr3_length: 13
v_call: TRBV27
cdr3_aa: CASREWTGSEAFF

j_call: TRBJ1-5
cdr3_length: 15
v_call: TRBV5-5
cdr3_aa: CASSLVQGSNQPQHF

j_call: TRBJ2-6
cdr3_length: 15
v_call: TRBV15
cdr3_aa: CATSSSGSGANVLTF

j_call: TRBJ2-5
cdr3_length: 13
v_call: TRBV7-9
cdr3_aa: CATIRGGRETQYF

j_call: NA
cdr3_length: 14
v_call: TRBV7-6
cdr3_aa: CASSEDRGFYEQYF

j_call: TRBJ1-5
cdr3_length: 13
v_call: TRBV7-2
cdr3_aa: CASSLATSQPQHF

j_call: TRBJ2-1
cdr3_length: 13
v_call: TRBV29-1
cdr3_aa: CSVVGGNYNEQFF

j_call: TRBJ2-1
cdr3_length: 15
v_call: TRBV7-8
cdr3_aa: CASGGGASGAYEQFF

j_call: TRBJ2-5
cdr3_length: 15
v_call: TRBV6-5
cdr3_aa: CASSYLTGGSETQYF

j_call: TRBJ2-5
cdr3_length: 14
v_call: TRBV4-2
cdr3_aa: CASKAGGNQETQYF

j_call: TRBJ2-2
cdr3_length: 14
v_call: TRBV28
cdr3_aa: CASSLSGGPGELFF

j_call: TRBJ1-1
cdr3_length: 16
v_call: TRBV28
cdr3_aa: CASSLRQFRGVLSAFF

j_call: TRBJ1-5
cdr3_length: 13
v_call: TRBV7-9
cdr3_aa: CATRDGEGQPQHF

j_call: NA
cdr3_length: 13
v_call: TRBV27
cdr3_aa: CASSLRQGYEQYF

j_call: TRBJ2-1
cdr3_length: 17
v_call: TRBV11-2
cdr3_aa: CATTGQGGEGAYNEQFF

j_call: TRBJ2-7
cdr3_length: 16
v_call: TRBV5-1
cdr3_aa: CASSLSRRQGLSEQYF

j_call: TRBJ2-4
cdr3_length: 19
v_call: TRBV7-9
cdr3_aa: CASSLTRVLAGSVQNIQYF

j_call: TRBJ2-5
cdr3_length: 15
v_call: TRBV9
cdr3_aa: CASSVDPLNQETQYF

j_call: TRBJ1-1
cdr3_length: 14
v_call: TRBV30
cdr3_aa: CAWTPSGQGIEAFF

j_call: TRBJ1-2
cdr3_length: 16
v_call: TRBV5-4
cdr3_aa: CASSTAGTYSGYGYTF

j_call: TRBJ1-2
cdr3_length: 13
v_call: TRBV6-5
cdr3_aa: CASSWQGARGYTF

j_call: TRBJ2-7
cdr3_length: 12
v_call: TRBV29-1
cdr3_aa: CSNQTVSYEQYF

j_call: TRBJ1-2
cdr3_length: 13
v_call: TRBV27
cdr3_aa: CASGLDEDYGYTF

j_call: TRBJ2-3
cdr3_length: 18
v_call: TRBV7-6
cdr3_aa: CASSSGTSGRENRDTQYF

j_call: TRBJ1-4
cdr3_length: 14
v_call: TRBV5-1
cdr3_aa: CASSFGQGNEKLFF